This TCR beta chain was obtained from a study of breast tumors, draining lymph nodes, adjacent tissues. Study-wide findings and caveats: The data were judged consistent with most tumor T cells coming from lymph node and expanding in tumor. Luminal-like breast cancer showed significantly greater tumor-nontumor repertoire similarity than basal-like breast cancer did. Tumor TCR diversity was below lymph nodes but above nontumor tissue. The lymph node origin of tumor T cells was framed as consistent with a hypothesis, not demonstrated.

In TCRdb, the multiplex PCR reads were re-called with MiXCR into one record per CDR3 protein. Of about 140,000 distinct CDR3 sequences listed, 32% are singletons. Breast cancer patients provided tissue from their axillary draining lymph nodes. This clonotype was counted at least ten times. Its specificity is not known. The clonotype comes from a female donor with breast cancer. Some clones in this sample may be carry-over from other donors' samples. Sequencing was performed on axillary lymph node tissue.

CDR3 bases: TGTGCCAGCAGGGGCACAGGGGGCATGCAGGGACGCACCGGGGAGCTGTTTTTT. Protein product: CASRGTGGMQGRTGELFF. V usage is TRBV6-4 and J usage is TRBJ2-2, with 9 bases fitting TRBD1. V shed 6 bases and J 4 bases; nucleotides not matched to a gene: 15. The CDR3 extends over 18 amino acids. Germline V gene sequence: CDR1 MRHNA, CDR2 SNTAGT.